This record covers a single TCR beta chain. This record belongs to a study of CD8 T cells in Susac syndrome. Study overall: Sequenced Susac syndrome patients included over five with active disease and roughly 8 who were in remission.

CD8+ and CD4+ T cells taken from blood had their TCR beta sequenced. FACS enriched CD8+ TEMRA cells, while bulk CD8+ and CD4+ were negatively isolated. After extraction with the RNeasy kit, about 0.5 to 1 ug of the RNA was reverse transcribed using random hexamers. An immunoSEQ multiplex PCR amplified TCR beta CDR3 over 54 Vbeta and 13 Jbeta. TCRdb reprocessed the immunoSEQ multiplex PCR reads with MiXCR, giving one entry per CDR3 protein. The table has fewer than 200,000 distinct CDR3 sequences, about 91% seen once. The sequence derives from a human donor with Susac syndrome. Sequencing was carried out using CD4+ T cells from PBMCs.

In DNA form, the CDR3 reads TGCAGTGCTTGGACTAGCGGGGGCACAGATACGCAGTATTTT. Translating it yields CSAWTSGGTDTQYF. The rearrangement joins TRBV20-1 to TRBJ2-3; TRBD2 aligns across 12 bases. The ends lost 5 bases at V and 1 base at J; junction bases unmatched: 1. Per the germline V gene, CDR1 is DFQATT and CDR2 is SNEGSKA (reference sequence). The CDR3 contains 14 residues.